This T cell receptor (beta chain) was captured in a study of cytomegalovirus exposure and HLA in healthy donors. Study outcomes and limitations: Later analysis indicated greater clonal expansion among HLA-associated TCR beta chains than among equally common other chains. In a later analysis, TCR beta V- and J-gene trimming showed a link to a missense DCLRE1C variant. Reported findings show TCR beta sequences accurately forecast HLA-A and HLA-B alleles in most subjects.

PCR primers comprised 60 Vbeta and 13 Jbeta primers. Using immunoSEQ multiplex PCR, the repertoire was profiled, and TCRdb retains in-frame clones only, with some absent. The data contain 190,000 or so clones, 75% to 85% of them singletons. This CDR3 is 16 amino acids long. The germline gives CDR1 LGHNA, CDR2 YSLEER. V lost 0 bases and J lost 2, with 11 bases in between. Concerning this clone itself: Its antigen is not identified.

The source of this sequence is a girl aged 10-17 years in good health and CMV-seropositive. What was sequenced was PBMCs. V gene TRBV4-3 combines with J gene TRBJ1-3; D might be TRBD1 (5 bases). CDR3 residues: CASSQELGRAGNTIYF. DNA of the CDR3: TGCGCCAGCAGCCAAGAGCTCGGCAGGGCTGGAAACACCATATATTTT.